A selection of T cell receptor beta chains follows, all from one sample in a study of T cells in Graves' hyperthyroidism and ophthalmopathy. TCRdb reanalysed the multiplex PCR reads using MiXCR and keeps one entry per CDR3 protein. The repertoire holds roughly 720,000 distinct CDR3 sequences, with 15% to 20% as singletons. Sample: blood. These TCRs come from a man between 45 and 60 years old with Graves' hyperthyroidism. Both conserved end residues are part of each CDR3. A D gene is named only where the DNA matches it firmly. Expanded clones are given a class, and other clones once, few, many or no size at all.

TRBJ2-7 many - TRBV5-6 CASSLGQAIYEQYF TGTGCCAGCAGCTTGGGACAGGCGATCTACGAGCAGTACTTC
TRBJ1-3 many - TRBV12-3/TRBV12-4 CASSHRTPGNTIYF TGTGCCAGCAGCCACAGGACGCCCGGAAACACCATATATTTT
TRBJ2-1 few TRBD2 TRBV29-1 CSADSGRTLGNEQFF TGCAGCGCCGATAGCGGGAGGACCTTGGGGAATGAGCAGTTCTTC
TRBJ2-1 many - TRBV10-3 CAISLRRSEQFF TGTGCCATCAGTCTCAGAAGGTCGGAGCAGTTCTTC
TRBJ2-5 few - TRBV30 CAWSVGLQETQYF TGTGCCTGGAGTGTAGGGCTCCAAGAGACCCAGTACTTC
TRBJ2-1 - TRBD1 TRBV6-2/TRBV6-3 CASSYEQGANEQFF TGTGCCAGCAGTTACGAGCAGGGGGCCAATGAGCAGTTCTTC
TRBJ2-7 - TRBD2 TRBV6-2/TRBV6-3 CATGTSGRITYEQYF TGTGCCACCGGGACTAGCGGGAGAATCACCTACGAGCAGTACTTC
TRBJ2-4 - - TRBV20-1 CSARVTELAKNIQYF TGCAGTGCTAGAGTGACAGAGCTAGCCAAAAACATTCAGTACTTC
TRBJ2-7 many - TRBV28 CASSPWTESYEQYF TGTGCCAGCAGTCCCTGGACAGAGAGCTACGAGCAGTACTTC
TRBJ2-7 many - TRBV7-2 CASSSLGLIYEQYF TGTGCCAGCAGCTCTCTTGGTCTGATCTACGAGCAGTACTTC
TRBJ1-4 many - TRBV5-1 CASSRSPTGNEKLFF TGCGCCAGCAGCCGATCACCGACGGGGAATGAAAAACTGTTTTTT
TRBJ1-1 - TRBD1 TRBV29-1 CGVVGGPSGMNTEAFF TGCGGCGTTGTAGGGGGCCCCTCCGGGATGAACACTGAAGCTTTCTTT
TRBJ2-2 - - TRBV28 CASSLVHGELFF TGTGCCAGCAGCCTGGTTCACGGGGAGCTGTTTTTT
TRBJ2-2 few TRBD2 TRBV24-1 CATSDFGLAPGELFF TGTGCCACCAGTGATTTCGGACTAGCTCCCGGGGAGCTGTTTTTT
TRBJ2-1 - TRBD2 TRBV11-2 CASSLLAGPRLACNEQFF TGTGCCAGCAGCCTACTAGCGGGACCCAGACTAGCTTGCAATGAGCAGTTCTTC
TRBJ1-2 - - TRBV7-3 CASSLGSAYGYTF TGTGCCAGCAGCTTAGGGTCGGCGTATGGCTACACCTTC
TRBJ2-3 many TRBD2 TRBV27 CASSKGTSVYTQYF TGTGCCAGCAGCAAGGGGACTAGCGTCTATACGCAGTATTTT
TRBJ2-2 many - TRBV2 CASSAGSELFF TGTGCCAGCAGTGCTGGCAGTGAGCTGTTTTTT
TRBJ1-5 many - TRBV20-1 CSARVPAGPNQPQHF TGCAGTGCTAGAGTGCCAGCGGGTCCTAATCAGCCCCAGCATTTT
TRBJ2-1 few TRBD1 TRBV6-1 CASSEEGQSCNEQFF TGTGCCAGCAGTGAAGAGGGACAGTCCTGCAATGAGCAGTTCTTC
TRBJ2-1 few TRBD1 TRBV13 CAGGQGRNNEQFF TGTGCCGGTGGACAGGGGCGAAACAATGAGCAGTTCTTC
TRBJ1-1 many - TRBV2 CASTYGSLNTEAFF TGTGCCAGCACATATGGATCTCTGAACACTGAAGCTTTCTTT
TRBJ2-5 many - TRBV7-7 CASSPGGTETQYF TGTGCTAGCAGCCCGGGGGGCACAGAGACCCAGTACTTC
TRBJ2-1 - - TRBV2 CASIPSTAYNEQFF TGTGCCAGCATTCCTAGCACGGCCTACAATGAGCAGTTCTTC
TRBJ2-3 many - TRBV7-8 CASSLRRPRRVDTQYF TGTGCCAGCAGCTTACGACGGCCGAGGCGTGTAGATACGCAGTATTTT
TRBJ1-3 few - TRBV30 CAWSVKGSSGNTIYF TGTGCCTGGAGTGTAAAGGGGAGCTCTGGAAACACCATATATTTT
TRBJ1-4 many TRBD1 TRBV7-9 CASSLTGENEKLFF TGTGCCAGCAGCTTGACAGGGGAGAATGAAAAACTGTTTTTT
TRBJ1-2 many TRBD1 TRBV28 CASSLWTGELGGYTF TGTGCCAGCAGTTTATGGACAGGGGAACTAGGGGGCTACACCTTC
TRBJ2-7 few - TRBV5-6 CASSFTSFNSYEQYF TGTGCCAGCAGTTTTACTAGCTTTAACTCCTACGAGCAGTACTTC
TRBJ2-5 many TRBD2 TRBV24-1 CATSDPTSGGQETQYF TGTGCCACCAGTGACCCGACTAGCGGAGGACAAGAGACCCAGTACTTC
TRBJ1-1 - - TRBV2 CASSEALRGGAEAFF TGTGCCAGCAGTGAAGCGCTTCGGGGGGGGGCTGAAGCTTTCTTT
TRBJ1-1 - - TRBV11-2 CASSLRTETNTEAFF TGTGCCAGCAGCTTACGGACAGAGACGAACACTGAAGCTTTCTTT
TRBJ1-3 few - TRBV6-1 CASTSLENGNTIYF TGTGCCAGCACCTCCTTAGAAAATGGAAACACCATATATTTT
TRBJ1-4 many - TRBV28 CASRQAEKLFF TGTGCCAGCAGACAGGCTGAAAAACTGTTTTTT
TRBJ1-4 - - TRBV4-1 CASSQREFWIGTNEKLFF TGCGCCAGCAGCCAGCGGGAATTTTGGATTGGAACTAATGAAAAACTGTTTTTT
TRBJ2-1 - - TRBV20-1 CSARDLGLEFF TGCAGTGCTAGAGATCTTGGGTTGGAGTTCTTC
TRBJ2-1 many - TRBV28 CASIGRASTEQFF TGTGCCAGCATTGGAAGGGCGAGCACTGAGCAGTTCTTC
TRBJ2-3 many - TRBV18 CASSPGHGSTDTQYF TGTGCCAGCTCGCCGGGACATGGAAGCACAGATACGCAGTATTTT
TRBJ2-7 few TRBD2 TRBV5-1 CASSLELAGVDEQYF TGCGCCAGCAGCTTGGAGCTAGCGGGAGTGGACGAGCAGTACTTC
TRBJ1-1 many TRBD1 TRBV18 CASSPGTATMNTEAFF TGTGCCAGCTCACCGGGGACAGCGACAATGAACACTGAAGCTTTCTTT
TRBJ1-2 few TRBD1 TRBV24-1 CATSEGGQGWTGYTF TGTGCCACCAGTGAGGGGGGACAGGGTTGGACTGGCTACACCTTC
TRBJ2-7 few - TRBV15 CATSRDRRGPYEQYF TGTGCCACCAGCAGAGATCGACGCGGGCCCTACGAGCAGTACTTC
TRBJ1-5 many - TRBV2 CASKPDMNQPQHF TGTGCCAGCAAACCCGACATGAATCAGCCCCAGCATTTT
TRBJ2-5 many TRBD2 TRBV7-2 CASSLGSGRAGETQYF TGTGCCAGCAGCTTGGGTAGCGGGAGGGCCGGAGAGACCCAGTACTTC
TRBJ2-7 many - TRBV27 CASSFQLSYEQYF TGTGCCAGCAGTTTTCAGCTCTCATACGAGCAGTACTTC
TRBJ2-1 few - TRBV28 CASTPMGSADEQFF TGTGCCAGCACCCCGATGGGTAGCGCGGATGAGCAGTTCTTC
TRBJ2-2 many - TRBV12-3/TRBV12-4 CASAGTANTGELFF TGTGCCAGCGCCGGGACCGCGAACACCGGGGAGCTGTTTTTT
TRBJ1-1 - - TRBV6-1 CASRPTSDGLDTEAFF TGTGCCAGCAGGCCCACCTCAGACGGTTTGGACACTGAAGCTTTCTTT
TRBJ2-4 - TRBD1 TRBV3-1 CASRGQENIQYF TGTGCCAGCAGGGGACAGGAAAACATTCAGTACTTC
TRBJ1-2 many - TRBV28 CASSFGVVNGYTF TGTGCCAGCAGTTTCGGAGTAGTTAATGGCTACACCTTC
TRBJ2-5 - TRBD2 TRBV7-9 CASSLKGSGAFQETQYF TGTGCCAGCAGCTTAAAAGGTAGCGGGGCCTTCCAAGAGACCCAGTACTTC